The 11 T cell receptor beta chains given below trace back to one sample, sequenced in a study of CD8 T cells in ankylosing spondylitis. MiXCR, run by TCRdb on the 5' RACE reads, gives a single entry per CDR3 protein. The table has 150,000 or so distinct CDR3 sequences, 30% to 40% seen once. Sequencing was performed on synovial fluid, either unsorted or a sorted T cell fraction (not recorded which). The receptors were sampled from a male donor with ankylosing spondylitis.

This clonotype is deemed medium-sized. DNA of the CDR3: TGTGCCAGCAGCCCGGCTCTAGGTCCCGGGGAGCTGTTTTTT. Translating it yields CASSPALGPGELFF. V gene TRBV11-2 combines with J gene TRBJ2-2; D remains ambiguous. V shed 5 bases and J shed 6 bases, with 13 bases lying between them. Germline-derived CDR1 and CDR2 are SGHAT and FQNNGV. The CDR3 is 14 residues long.

The rearrangement links TRBV20-1 to TRBJ2-3; no clear D. V gave up 1 base and J gave up 6 bases, with 5 bases separating them. The CDR3 has 11 amino acids. In germline, CDR1 is DFQATT, CDR2 SNEGSKA (reference sequence). Here the CDR3 reads CSARVGDTQYF. The CDR3 coding sequence is TGCAGTGCTAGAGTTGGTGATACGCAGTATTTT.

This clonotype was seen once. CDR3 in DNA: TGTGCCAGCAGCTTGCTAGCGGTGAACAATGAGCAGTTCTTC. Protein sequence: CASSLLAVNNEQFF. V and J are TRBV7-2 and TRBJ2-1; 7 positions match TRBD2. V gave up 3 bases and J gave up 5 bases; unmatched junction bases: 4. The CDR3 loop spans 14 amino acids. The germline CDR1 and CDR2 sequences are SGHTA and FQGNSA.

In its sample, this clonotype was seen a few times. The chain recombines TRBV7-3 with TRBJ2-7; 7 nucleotides line up with TRBD2. There are 16 residues in the CDR3. With 5 bases clipped from V and 1 base from J, the junction kept 11 bases outside the gene matches. Looked up from germline, CDR1 is SGHTA and CDR2 is FQGTGA. The CDR3 loop reads CASSPEAGFGSYEQYF. In DNA, the CDR3 is TGTGCCAGCAGCCCCGAAGCGGGATTCGGGTCCTACGAGCAGTACTTC. Full variable domain (outside the CDR3, taken from reference TRBV7-3 and TRBJ2-7): GAGVSQTPSNKVTEKGKYVELRCDPISGHTALYWYRQSLGQGPEFLIYFQGTGAADDSGLPNDRFFAVRPEGSVSTLKIQRTERGDSAVYLCASSPEAGFGSYEQYFGPGTRLTVT.

The chain couples TRBV18 to TRBJ1-5, with D hard to call. With 6 bases removed from V and 3 bases from J, the gap between germline ends came to 12 bases. The CDR3 is 14 residues long. CDR1 and CDR2 from the germline V gene are KGHSH and LQKENI. CDR3 amino acids: CASSSSGPNQPQHF. As DNA, the CDR3 is TGTGCCAGCTCCAGTTCAGGTCCCAATCAGCCCCAGCATTTT.

J is TRBJ2-3 and V is TRBV12-3 or TRBV12-4; the match to TRBD2 covers 10 bases. With 2 bases clipped from V and 6 bases from J, the junction kept 8 bases outside the gene matches. This CDR3 is built from 16 residues. The CDR3 spells CASSLRAGGPVDTQYF. CDR3 nucleotide sequence: TGTGCCAGCAGTTTAAGAGCGGGGGGGCCTGTTGATACGCAGTATTTT.

This chain links TRBV7-2 with TRBJ2-7, with a tentative D call TRBD1 (6 bases). Germline values: CDR1 SGHTA, CDR2 FQGNSA. The V and J ends lost 4 bases and 5 bases respectively, with 12 bases between them. The CDR3 spans 13 residues. CDR3 in DNA: TGTGCCAGCAGCTGGGGGCGGCTAGACGAGCAGTACTTC. It yields the protein CASSWGRLDEQYF.

CDR3 coding DNA: TGTGCCAGCAGCGAACAGGGGGTGAACGAGCAGTACTTC. Protein: CASSEQGVNEQYF. The J gene is TRBJ2-7, the V gene TRBV6-2 or TRBV6-3; 8 nucleotides agree with TRBD1. This CDR3 contains 13 residues. Germline V gives CDR1 MNHEY, CDR2 SVGEGT. Losses at the gene ends were 6 bases for V and 5 bases for J; bases not matched to a gene: 6.

This clonotype was detected ten times or more. As DNA, the CDR3 is TGCAGCGTTGTGGAGCCGGGACAGGGAAACAATGAGCAGTTCTTC. It specifies CSVVEPGQGNNEQFF. The chain links TRBV29-1 to TRBJ2-1, with 9 positions matching TRBD1. Germline V gene data show CDR1 as SQVTM and CDR2 as ANQGSEA. This CDR3 has 15 amino acids. Trimming at V came to 4 bases and at J to 5 bases, leaving 9 bases not matched to a gene.

This clonotype turned up a few times. V and J are TRBV24-1 and TRBJ2-3, with 8 positions matching TRBD2. The V segment lost 3 bases and the J segment 6 bases; nucleotides outside the gene matches: 10. This CDR3 has 16 residues. Germline V lookup: CDR1 KGHDR, CDR2 SFDVKD. The CDR3 region is CATSDLRASGSDTQYF. The CDR3 DNA reads as TGTGCCACCAGTGATCTGAGGGCTAGCGGGTCGGATACGCAGTATTTT.

This clonotype has at least ten counts. The chain has TRBV20-1 and TRBJ2-5; D may be TRBD2 (5 bases). This CDR3 has 16 residues. V was pared by 3 bases and J by 7 bases, with 24 bases between. Germline loops: CDR1 DFQATT, CDR2 SNEGSKA (reference sequence). As DNA, the CDR3 is TGCAGTGCTAGGGGAATAGCGCCCGAACCAACTGGGACCCAGTACTTC. This sequence encodes CSARGIAPEPTGTQYF.